The rows below give T cell receptor beta chains drawn from one sample of a study of T cell responses to AZD1222 COVID-19 vaccine. The method was immunoSEQ multiplex PCR; TCRdb's version includes in-frame clones alone and lacks a portion of them. The data hold roughly 200,000 clones, with roughly nine tenths observed a single time. The specimen was peripheral blood, collected 28 days after the second AZD1222 dose. The receptors shown here come from an adult who received the AZD1222 COVID-19 vaccine. CDR3s include the opening cysteine and the closing phenylalanine or tryptophan. A D gene is named only where the DNA matches it firmly. Clone size is given for some rows only: seen once, a few or many times, or a class if the clone is expanded.

J,V,D,size,DNA,CDR3
TRBJ2-2,TRBV5-1,-,-,TGCGCCAGCAGCTTGGCCGGGAGACAACCGAACACCGGGGAGCTGTTTTTT,CASSLAGRQPNTGELFF
TRBJ2-3,TRBV7-3,-,-,TGTGCCAGCAGCCCGACGTTTCCCCCAGGGCCGCAGTATTTT,CASSPTFPPGPQYF
TRBJ1-1,TRBV12-3/TRBV12-4,-,-,TGTGCCAGCAGTTTTAGGGGTGGGACTGAAGCTTTCTTT,CASSFRGGTEAFF
TRBJ1-5,TRBV29-1,-,-,TGCAGCGTTGCAGAGGGAAGAGGGCAGCCCCAGCATTTT,CSVAEGRGQPQHF
TRBJ1-3,TRBV19,-,-,TGTGCCAGTGGGCGACGGGGCCCCTCTGGAAACACCATATATTTT,CASGRRGPSGNTIYF
TRBJ2-3,TRBV9,TRBD2,-,TGTGCCAGCAGCGTAGGCCCAGCGGGGGGGCCAGATACGCAGTATTTT,CASSVGPAGGPDTQYF
TRBJ2-7,TRBV6-2/TRBV6-3,TRBD2,medium-sized,TGTGCCAGCAGTCGGGACTACCACTACGAGCAGTACTTC,CASSRDYHYEQYF
TRBJ2-1,TRBV11-3,-,-,TGTGCCAGCAGCTTAGACGACTACAATGAGCAGTTCTTC,CASSLDDYNEQFF
TRBJ2-7,TRBV10-2,-,few,TGCGCCACCAAACAGGTATCCTACGAGCAGTACTTC,CATKQVSYEQYF
TRBJ1-2,TRBV5-1,TRBD1,-,TGCGCCAGCAGCCCACGGGACAGCCAATATGGCTACACCTTC,CASSPRDSQYGYTF
TRBJ2-2,TRBV7-3,-,-,TGTGCCAGCAGCTTAAACCGCCAGCCCGGGGAGCTGTTTTTT,CASSLNRQPGELFF
TRBJ2-2,TRBV13,-,-,TGTGCCAGCAGCGACGTCACTTTATACGGGGAGCTGTTTTTT,CASSDVTLYGELFF
TRBJ2-1,TRBV6-4,-,-,TGTGCCAGCAAAGACAGGCTAGCGGACTACAATGAGCAGTTCTTC,CASKDRLADYNEQFF
TRBJ2-5,TRBV5-1,TRBD1,-,TGCGCCAGCCACGAGGGACAGGGGGTGTGGGAGACCCAGTACTTC,CASHEGQGVWETQYF
TRBJ2-1,TRBV30,TRBD2,once,TGTGCCTGGAGTTGGACTAGCGGTTGGTATGAGCAGTTCTTC,CAWSWTSGWYEQFF
TRBJ2-7,TRBV30,-,few,TGTGCCTGGAGTGTCGGCGATCGCGGCTCTTACGAGCAGTACTTC,CAWSVGDRGSYEQYF
TRBJ2-7,TRBV5-1,TRBD2,-,TGCGCCAGCAGCTTGGTAGGTAGCGGGAGTTCCTCCTACGAGCAGTACTTC,CASSLVGSGSSSYEQYF
TRBJ2-2,TRBV6-4,TRBD2,-,TGTGCCAGCAGTGAGGGCGGGAGCGCCTCGAACACCGGGGAGCTGTTTTTT,CASSEGGSASNTGELFF
TRBJ1-2,TRBV11-3,TRBD1,-,TGTGCCAGCAGCTTAGGCCCAGGGGGTCCCTATGGCTACACCTTC,CASSLGPGGPYGYTF
TRBJ2-7,TRBV5-4,TRBD1,-,TGTGCCAGCAGCGACACAGGACAGGGGGTACCCTACGAGCAGTACTTC,CASSDTGQGVPYEQYF
TRBJ1-1,TRBV30,TRBD1,-,TGTGCCGGACAGGCCATGAACACTGAAGCTTTCTTT,CAGQAMNTEAFF
TRBJ2-1,TRBV6-1,TRBD2,-,TGTGCCAGCAGTGAAGCGCTTTGGCTAGCGGGAGTTGGGGAGCAGTTCTTC,CASSEALWLAGVGEQFF
TRBJ1-1,TRBV19,-,-,TGTGCCAGTAGTTGGGACGGAGACGAAGCTTTCTTT,CASSWDGDEAFF
TRBJ2-7,TRBV29-1,TRBD2,-,TGCAGCGCGGCGGGAGGGTCACCTTCTTACGAGCAGTACTTC,CSAAGGSPSYEQYF
TRBJ1-4,TRBV19,TRBD1,-,TGTGCCAGCCACAGGGGTCTGGGGGAACTGTTTTTT,CASHRGLGELFF
TRBJ2-2,TRBV7-2,-,once,TGTGCCAGCAGCGGCACCGGGGAGCTGTTTTTT,CASSGTGELFF
TRBJ2-1,TRBV9,TRBD2,-,TGTGCCAGCAGCCAACTAGCGGGGGCCTACAATGAGCAGTTCTTC,CASSQLAGAYNEQFF
TRBJ1-5,TRBV5-5,-,-,TGTGCCAGCAGCAATCAAGGTTTTAGCAATCAGCCCCAGCATTTT,CASSNQGFSNQPQHF
TRBJ1-1,TRBV5-4,-,-,TGTGCCAGCAGCCGACAATGGGACACTGAAGCTTTCTTT,CASSRQWDTEAFF
TRBJ1-1,TRBV28,-,few,TGTGCCAGCAGTTTAGTTGGCAGGACTGAAGCTTTCTTT,CASSLVGRTEAFF
TRBJ2-3,TRBV5-1,TRBD1,-,TGCGCCAGCAGCCCGGGACAGGGGTGGACAGATACGCAGTATTTT,CASSPGQGWTDTQYF
TRBJ1-2,TRBV19,-,-,TGTGCCAGTAGTATAATAGGCGGTGGGCAGGGGCGCAACTATGGCTACACCTTC,CASSIIGGGQGRNYGYTF
TRBJ1-1,TRBV11-2,-,-,TGTGCCAGCAGCCCCGCGCCCCTGAACACTGAAGCTTTCTTT,CASSPAPLNTEAFF
TRBJ1-5,TRBV10-3,-,-,TGTGCCAAGGACGCTTGGGATAGCAATCAGCCCCAGCATTTT,CAKDAWDSNQPQHF
TRBJ1-5,TRBV28,-,once,TGTGCCAGCGTACAGGTTTGGGTCAATCAGCCCCAGCATTTT,CASVQVWVNQPQHF
TRBJ2-1,TRBV28,-,-,TGTGCCAGCAGTTGGGCCCTTAGCTCCTACAATGAGCAGTTCTTC,CASSWALSSYNEQFF
TRBJ2-7,TRBV3-1/TRBV3-2,-,-,TGTGCCAGCAGCCAAGAACTGGTCTCCTACGAGCAGTACTTC,CASSQELVSYEQYF
TRBJ1-1,TRBV7-8,-,-,TGTGCCAGCAGCCACCTGTGGGGGGGTTCGAACACTGAAGCTTTCTTT,CASSHLWGGSNTEAFF
TRBJ2-1,TRBV3-1/TRBV3-2,-,-,TGTGCCAGCAGGCAAAGAGGCCAGCTTAATGAGCAGTTCTTC,CASRQRGQLNEQFF
TRBJ1-1,TRBV19,-,-,TGTGCCAGTAGTATTATTGGGGGCACTGAAGCTTTCTTT,CASSIIGGTEAFF
TRBJ1-1,TRBV24-1,-,-,TGTGCCACCAGTGAAGGGAGTTGGAACACTGAAGCTTTCTTT,CATSEGSWNTEAFF
TRBJ2-6,TRBV5-1,-,once,TGCGCCAGCAGCTTCTCAAGCTTCGCTGGGGCCAACGTCCTGACTTTC,CASSFSSFAGANVLTF
TRBJ2-1,TRBV11-3,TRBD1,-,TGTGCCAGCAGCCCGGACAGGGGGCTTTACAATGAGCAGTTCTTC,CASSPDRGLYNEQFF
TRBJ1-2,TRBV7-9,-,-,TGTGCCAGCAGCTTAGGGGGTGCTAACTATGGCTACACCTTC,CASSLGGANYGYTF
TRBJ2-1,TRBV12-3/TRBV12-4,-,-,TGTGCCAGCAGCAAATACAATGAGCAGTTCTTC,CASSKYNEQFF
TRBJ1-1,TRBV27,-,few,TGTGCCAGCAGTAGAGCCGAGGGTAGAGGTTCGGCTGAAGCTTTCTTT,CASSRAEGRGSAEAFF
TRBJ1-5,TRBV10-3,-,few,TGTGCCATCAGTGAGTCGAGTCCAAGCAATCAGCCCCAGCATTTT,CAISESSPSNQPQHF
TRBJ2-3,TRBV5-1,TRBD2,few,TGCGCCAGCAGAGGGGGTAGCGGGAGTTGGACAGATACGCAGTATTTT,CASRGGSGSWTDTQYF
TRBJ1-2,TRBV6-2/TRBV6-3,-,few,TGTGCCAGCAGCCTGGGACAAACCTATGGCTACACCTTC,CASSLGQTYGYTF
TRBJ1-1,TRBV3-1/TRBV3-2,-,-,TGTGCCAGCAGCCACCGTTTCATGAACACTGAAGCTTTCTTT,CASSHRFMNTEAFF
TRBJ1-1,TRBV19,-,-,TGTGCCAGTAGCGGGAAATCTTTGGGCCGGGACAACACTGAAGCTTTCTTT,CASSGKSLGRDNTEAFF
TRBJ1-1,TRBV30,TRBD1,-,TGTGCCTGGGGGACAGGGAAAATTGAAGCTTTCTTT,CAWGTGKIEAFF